Described below is a single T cell receptor (beta chain) sequence and its context. The antigen this receptor binds is unknown. A much bigger clone sits one base away, suggesting this may be a read error. This entry is derived from a study of T-cell memory formation after mild COVID-19 (dated by TCRdb to about 2021). For context, the study as a whole: Most TCR sequence clusters were specific to one of the two donors. In a couple of donors, T-cell clones that expanded and contracted after mild COVID-19 were tracked by sequencing TCRalpha and TCRbeta repertoires over time. The cohort was made up of two young adult volunteers, one female and one male, who were previously healthy.

The germline V gene encodes CDR1 KGHDR and CDR2 SFDVKD. The CDR3, cysteine through phenylalanine, is 16 amino acids long. The kept DNA is CDR3 alone, 48 bases in frame from the first base. V is reduced by 3 bases and J by 4 bases, leaving a spacing of 18 bases between them. Ficoll-Paque density gradient centrifugation was the method used to isolate PBMCs. Paper-wide results and their limitations: From day 15 to 85, contracting clones showed balanced CD4/CD8 phenotypes, whereas a second wave of clones that expanded from day 15 to 37 leaned towards CD4+. Contracting CD4+ clones turned up mainly in the CM and EM memory subsets, whereas EMRA was where CD8+ clones were enriched. Some responding clones were detected in pre-infection memory, suggesting pre-existing cross-reactive memory T cells joined the SARS-CoV-2 response. Only a couple of mild cases were covered by the study, and larger cohorts that include severe cases with pre-infection samples were considered necessary. The second-wave clones that peaked on day 37 were not confirmed to be SARS-CoV-2 specific.

Sequencing instrument: Illumina NovaSeq 6000. Using 5'RACE with constant-segment primers, TCRalpha and TCRbeta cDNA libraries were constructed, with sample barcodes and unique molecular identifiers added in the process. RNA was extracted from every sample with Trizol reagent. Library amplification was performed in two PCR steps, and a second sample barcode and Illumina TruSeq adapters were introduced in the second step. The libraries were sequenced on an Illumina NovaSeq using 2 x 150 bp paired-end reads. Processing in the source paper ran as follows. The reads were demultiplexed and collapsed into UMI-guided consensus sequences using migec v1.2.7. Using mixcr v2.1.11, UMI consensuses were aligned to TRA and TRB V and J templates and then assembled into clonotypes. A clonotype was counted as expanded or contracted only if both edgeR and NoisET called the change significant, with noise models trained on biological replicates. edgeR calls used a false discovery rate-adjusted p below 0.01 and a log2 fold-change threshold of 1. As an exploratory analysis of dynamics, max-normalized trajectories of the 1000 most abundant clonotypes were examined with PCA combined with hierarchical clustering. Separately sequenced CD4+ and CD8+ repertoires were used to assign a CD4 or CD8 phenotype to each responding clone. The public sequencing data were trimmed at Q25 with fastp and processed into clonotypes with MiXCR by TCRdb, which kept only in-frame beta chains. Entries that share a CDR3 protein sequence are merged under the most common genes and DNA. These V and J calls rely on TCRdb rather than the paper's analysis. This sample holds about 340,000 distinct CDR3 sequences; approximately 21% were observed only once. The ten largest clones take up around 12% of the sample.

The material sequenced was PBMCs or a T cell subset sorted from them (not recorded which). The sequence joins TRBV24-1 to TRBJ2-7, with a tentative D gene TRBD2 over 5 matching bases. This TCR was recovered from an adult woman who had mild COVID-19 (a few samples of this study predate the infection). The sample titles of this study are shuffled in the database, so cell type and time point are left out; the donor was told from shared clones. The encoded CDR3 is CATSDKPKSGRYEQYF. The DNA reads TGTGCCACCAGTGATAAGCCGAAGAGCGGAAGATACGAGCAGTACTTC.